This is a list of T cell receptor beta chains from one sample in a study of blood T cell repertoires in COVID-19. TCRdb keeps only in-frame clones here, not all; method: immunoSEQ multiplex PCR. The sample contains approximately 70,000 clones, approximately 89% of which appear only once. Sequencing was done on a sample of peripheral blood. Receptors originate from a woman aged 70-85 years with acute or convalescent COVID-19. The CDR3 runs from the conserved cysteine through the conserved F or W. A D gene is named only where the DNA matches it firmly. A row's size may be missing; if present it is once, few, many or a size class.

J | size | D | V | DNA | CDR3
TRBJ2-3 | - | - | TRBV7-2 | TGTGCCAGCAGCTTAGCGGCAGGGAGGACAGATACGCAGTATTTT | CASSLAAGRTDTQYF
TRBJ1-5 | - | - | TRBV30 | TGTGCCTGGAGTGAAGCGGGGTATCAGCCCCAGCATTTT | CAWSEAGYQPQHF
TRBJ1-5 | - | TRBD1 | TRBV2 | TGTGCCAGCATGGACAGGGGTAGCAATCAGCCCCAGCATTTT | CASMDRGSNQPQHF
TRBJ1-5 | - | - | TRBV2 | TGTGCCAGCAGTGTGACAGGAACGCAGCCCCAGCATTTT | CASSVTGTQPQHF
TRBJ1-5 | once | TRBD1 | TRBV2 | TGTGCCAGCAGTTTTGACAGGGGGGATCAGCCCCAGCATTTT | CASSFDRGDQPQHF
TRBJ1-2 | once | - | TRBV9 | TGTGCCAGCACCGACAGGCACTATGGCTACACCTTC | CASTDRHYGYTF
TRBJ1-1 | - | TRBD1 | TRBV7-9 | TGTGCCAGCAGCTTGGGACAGCTTAAGGGGATAAACACTGAAGCTTTCTTT | CASSLGQLKGINTEAFF
TRBJ1-2 | few | - | TRBV19 | TGTGCCAGTAGTATAGTCGGACATCCTACGGGCTACACCTTC | CASSIVGHPTGYTF
TRBJ2-6 | few | - | TRBV5-5 | TGTGCCAGCAGCCTCGACAGCTCTGGGGCCAACGTCCTGACTTTC | CASSLDSSGANVLTF
TRBJ2-7 | - | TRBD2 | TRBV2 | TGTGCCAGCAGTGAACAGCGGGGGGCCTCACACGAGCAGTACTTC | CASSEQRGASHEQYF
TRBJ1-1 | - | - | TRBV19 | TGTGCCAGTAGTGGTTCCCGGGGAGGCACTGAAGCTTTCTTT | CASSGSRGGTEAFF
TRBJ2-1 | - | - | TRBV9 | TGTGCCAGCAGCGTCAGGACGGGGAGCTCCTACAATGAGCAGTTCTTC | CASSVRTGSSYNEQFF
TRBJ1-5 | once | - | TRBV30 | TGTGCCTGGAGTGTACAGGGTGGTCAGCCCCAGCATTTT | CAWSVQGGQPQHF
TRBJ1-1 | once | - | TRBV7-8 | TGTGCCAGCAGTCAGGGCCCCGGACATGAGAACACTGAAGCTTTCTTT | CASSQGPGHENTEAFF
TRBJ1-5 | - | TRBD1 | TRBV19 | TGTGCCAGTAAGATAATCGCGTTGCCTCGTTCGAAAGTGGGGACAGGGGAACAGCCCCAGCATTTT | CASKIIALPRSKVGTGEQPQHF
TRBJ2-7 | - | TRBD2 | TRBV19 | TGTGCCAGTAGCCTTAGCGGGACCTCCTACGAGCAGTACTTC | CASSLSGTSYEQYF
TRBJ1-1 | once | - | TRBV2 | TGTGCCAGCAGTTACAGGGCGACCACTGAAGCTTTCTTT | CASSYRATTEAFF
TRBJ2-1 | - | - | TRBV29-1 | TGCAGCTCGGGAGATAGCTCCTACAATGAGCAGTTCTTC | CSSGDSSYNEQFF
TRBJ2-7 | - | - | TRBV28 | TGTGCCAGTTTCGGGACACCACGTTACGAGCAGTACTTC | CASFGTPRYEQYF
TRBJ2-7 | - | - | TRBV19 | TGTGCCAGTAGTATAGGGGCGCTGTACGAGCAGTACTTC | CASSIGALYEQYF
TRBJ1-2 | - | - | TRBV6-5 | TGTGCCAGCGCCCTTGTATGGAGGGAATCCTACACCTTC | CASALVWRESYTF
TRBJ2-7 | - | - | TRBV5-1 | TGCGCCAGCAGCCCGGGGGGGACAGGGACCGAGCAGTACTTC | CASSPGGTGTEQYF
TRBJ1-1 | - | - | TRBV28 | TGTGCCAGCAGTCCTCCGACTAAGGGTGAAGCTTTCTTT | CASSPPTKGEAFF
TRBJ2-2 | - | - | TRBV9 | TGTGCCAGCAGCGTAGCGGGGGCGAACACCGGGGAGCTGTTTTTT | CASSVAGANTGELFF
TRBJ1-5 | - | - | TRBV25-1 | TGTGCCAGCAGCGACAGGTACAATCAGCCCCAGCATTTT | CASSDRYNQPQHF
TRBJ1-5 | few | TRBD1 | TRBV2 | TGTGCCAGCAGTGTTGACAGGGGAGGCGATCAGCCCCAGCATTTT | CASSVDRGGDQPQHF
TRBJ1-1 | - | - | TRBV27 | TGTGCCAGCCGTGGGCGGACAGCTCTTGGTAGCACTGAAGCTTTCTTT | CASRGRTALGSTEAFF
TRBJ1-3 | - | - | TRBV27 | TGTGCCAGCAGCAGAGACGGGACTACTGGAAACACCATATATTTT | CASSRDGTTGNTIYF
TRBJ2-1 | - | - | TRBV6-2/TRBV6-3 | TGTGCCAGCAGTTACACCCCGGTTGGTTCCTCCTACAATGAGCAGTTCTTC | CASSYTPVGSSYNEQFF
TRBJ1-2 | - | - | TRBV10-3 | TGTGCCATCAGTGAGTCGGGGAGCTATGGCTACACCTTC | CAISESGSYGYTF
TRBJ1-1 | - | TRBD1 | TRBV7-8 | TGTGCCAGCAGTCGGGACAGGGTCAGGCGAACTGAAGCTTTCTTT | CASSRDRVRRTEAFF
TRBJ1-6 | - | - | TRBV11-2 | TGTGCCAGCAGCTCCAGGGTCTCCAGCTTGGATTCACCCCTCCACTTT | CASSSRVSSLDSPLHF
TRBJ2-3 | - | TRBD2 | TRBV4-1 | TGCGCCAGCAGCCAAGACGCTCTAGCGGGAGGCCGAGATACGCAGTATTTT | CASSQDALAGGRDTQYF
TRBJ2-5 | - | - | TRBV7-2 | TGTGCCAGCAGCGCTAGCTACCAAGAGACCCAGTACTTC | CASSASYQETQYF
TRBJ2-2 | once | TRBD2 | TRBV28 | TGTGCCAGCAGCTCAGCGGGGGAGCTAACCGGGGAGCTGTTTTTT | CASSSAGELTGELFF
TRBJ1-5 | - | TRBD1 | TRBV27 | TGTGCCAGCAGAAGGGGGCCTAATCAGCCCCAGCATTTT | CASRRGPNQPQHF
TRBJ2-7 | - | TRBD2 | TRBV6-5 | TGTGCCAGCAAACACCTAGCGGGAGGGAGTGAGCAGTACTTC | CASKHLAGGSEQYF
TRBJ1-6 | - | TRBD1 | TRBV19 | TGTGCCAGTAGTAGACGACAGGGGGGTTCCTATAATTCACCCCTCCACTTT | CASSRRQGGSYNSPLHF
TRBJ1-1 | once | - | TRBV7-9 | TGTGCCAGCAGCCCCTCCCCGAACATGAACACTGAAGCTTTCTTT | CASSPSPNMNTEAFF
TRBJ1-5 | - | TRBD1 | TRBV2 | TGTGCCAGCAGTGACTCTGGACAGGGGGCTCAGCCCCAGCATTTT | CASSDSGQGAQPQHF
TRBJ2-3 | - | TRBD1 | TRBV7-3 | TGTGCCAGCAGCCGCTATCCCTCACGAACACAGACAGGGTGGACAGATACGCAGTATTTT | CASSRYPSRTQTGWTDTQYF
TRBJ1-1 | once | - | TRBV27 | TGTGCCAGCAGTTTCAGGGTTGGTTTCATCGGTGAAGCTTTCTTT | CASSFRVGFIGEAFF
TRBJ1-2 | - | TRBD1 | TRBV28 | TGTGCCAGCAAGACAGGGGGCGCCGGCTATGGCTACACCTTC | CASKTGGAGYGYTF
TRBJ1-2 | - | - | TRBV7-2 | TGTGCCAGCAGCCAAGCGACCGTTTCCAACTATGGCTACACCTTC | CASSQATVSNYGYTF
TRBJ2-2 | - | - | TRBV3-1/TRBV3-2 | TGTGCCAGCAGCCAAGATCCCGGGGACACCGGGGAGCTGTTTTTT | CASSQDPGDTGELFF
TRBJ2-1 | - | - | TRBV29-1 | TGCAGCGTTAGCGGCACCTACAATGAGCAGTTCTTC | CSVSGTYNEQFF
TRBJ1-1 | - | TRBD1 | TRBV6-5 | TGTGCCAGCAGTAAGACAGGGGAAGGAACTGAAGCTTTCTTT | CASSKTGEGTEAFF
TRBJ1-1 | - | TRBD1 | TRBV3-1/TRBV3-2 | TGTGCCAGCCATATAACAGGGGAGGACACTGAAGCTTTCTTT | CASHITGEDTEAFF
TRBJ1-1 | - | - | TRBV29-1 | TGCAGCGTTTCGTGGGACTCCCGAACTTTCTTT | CSVSWDSRTFF
TRBJ1-2 | - | TRBD1 | TRBV5-6 | TGTGCCAGCAGCTTACTAGGGGACAGGGGCTATGGCTACACCTTC | CASSLLGDRGYGYTF